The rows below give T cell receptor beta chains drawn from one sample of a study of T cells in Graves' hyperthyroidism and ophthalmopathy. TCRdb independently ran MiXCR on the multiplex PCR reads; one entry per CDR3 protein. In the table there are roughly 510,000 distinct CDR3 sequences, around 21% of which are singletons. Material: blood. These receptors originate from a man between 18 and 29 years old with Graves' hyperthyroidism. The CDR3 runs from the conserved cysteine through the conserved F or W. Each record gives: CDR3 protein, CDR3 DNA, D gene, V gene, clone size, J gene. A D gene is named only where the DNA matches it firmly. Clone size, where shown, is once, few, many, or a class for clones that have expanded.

CDR3aa: CSAPGPGWETQYF; CDR3nt: TGCAGTGCGCCGGGTCCCGGATGGGAGACCCAGTACTTC; d_gene: NA; v_gene: TRBV20-1; abundance: many; j_gene: TRBJ2-5
CDR3aa: CAAGEKETQYF; CDR3nt: TGTGCCGCGGGGGAGAAAGAGACCCAGTACTTC; d_gene: TRBD2; v_gene: TRBV6-1; abundance: NA; j_gene: TRBJ2-5
CDR3aa: CSVADSPSYGYTF; CDR3nt: TGCAGCGTGGCGGACAGCCCGAGCTATGGCTACACCTTC; d_gene: NA; v_gene: TRBV29-1; abundance: NA; j_gene: TRBJ1-2
CDR3aa: CASSLVGGFGYTF; CDR3nt: TGTGCCAGCAGCTTAGTCGGAGGATTTGGCTACACCTTC; d_gene: NA; v_gene: TRBV7-2; abundance: once; j_gene: TRBJ1-2
CDR3aa: CASSPTQGASSEAFF; CDR3nt: TGTGCCAGCTCTCCTACACAGGGTGCTAGCTCTGAAGCTTTCTTT; d_gene: NA; v_gene: TRBV18; abundance: NA; j_gene: TRBJ1-1
CDR3aa: CASSTWDRAGEQYF; CDR3nt: TGTGCCAGTAGTACGTGGGACAGGGCGGGAGAGCAGTACTTC; d_gene: TRBD1; v_gene: TRBV19; abundance: many; j_gene: TRBJ2-7
CDR3aa: CSASGAYEQYF; CDR3nt: TGCAGTGCTAGTGGAGCCTACGAGCAGTACTTC; d_gene: NA; v_gene: TRBV20-1; abundance: NA; j_gene: TRBJ2-7
CDR3aa: CASSETGTSGFKQYF; CDR3nt: TGTGCCAGCAGTGAGACCGGGACTAGCGGGTTCAAGCAGTACTTC; d_gene: TRBD2; v_gene: TRBV2; abundance: once; j_gene: TRBJ2-7
CDR3aa: CASSTIFRNQPQHF; CDR3nt: TGTGCCAGCAGTACCATCTTTCGGAATCAGCCCCAGCATTTT; d_gene: NA; v_gene: TRBV12-3/TRBV12-4; abundance: many; j_gene: TRBJ1-5
CDR3aa: CASSWGDSPLHF; CDR3nt: TGTGCCAGCAGCTGGGGGGATTCACCCCTCCACTTT; d_gene: NA; v_gene: TRBV7-2; abundance: once; j_gene: TRBJ1-6
CDR3aa: CAWTISRDQPQHF; CDR3nt: TGTGCCTGGACCATTTCTAGGGATCAGCCCCAGCATTTT; d_gene: NA; v_gene: TRBV30; abundance: many; j_gene: TRBJ1-5
CDR3aa: CASSFRDGTEAFF; CDR3nt: TGTGCCAGCAGCTTCCGGGACGGCACTGAAGCTTTCTTT; d_gene: NA; v_gene: TRBV7-9; abundance: many; j_gene: TRBJ1-1
CDR3aa: CASVGGSYEQYF; CDR3nt: TGTGCCAGCGTCGGAGGGTCCTACGAGCAGTACTTC; d_gene: NA; v_gene: TRBV6-1; abundance: few; j_gene: TRBJ2-7
CDR3aa: CASSPPGLKTYEQYF; CDR3nt: TGTGCCAGCAGCCCCCCGGGACTTAAAACCTACGAGCAGTACTTC; d_gene: NA; v_gene: TRBV28; abundance: NA; j_gene: TRBJ2-7
CDR3aa: CASSYRLGGDGYTF; CDR3nt: TGTGCCAGCAGTTACCGTTTGGGAGGGGATGGCTACACCTTC; d_gene: NA; v_gene: TRBV6-2/TRBV6-3; abundance: NA; j_gene: TRBJ1-2
CDR3aa: CASSSGTDLNQPQHF; CDR3nt: TGTGCCAGCAGCTCCGGGACAGATCTTAATCAGCCCCAGCATTTT; d_gene: TRBD1; v_gene: TRBV11-2; abundance: NA; j_gene: TRBJ1-5
CDR3aa: CSVLDPDRMETQYF; CDR3nt: TGCAGCGTCCTGGACCCTGACAGAATGGAGACCCAATACTTC; d_gene: NA; v_gene: TRBV29-1; abundance: many; j_gene: TRBJ2-5
CDR3aa: CASSLDTQSQETQYF; CDR3nt: TGTGCCAGCAGCTTAGATACACAGAGTCAAGAGACCCAGTACTTC; d_gene: NA; v_gene: TRBV7-9; abundance: many; j_gene: TRBJ2-5
CDR3aa: CAWSKQGTGGKGAFF; CDR3nt: TGTGCCTGGAGTAAACAGGGGACAGGGGGCAAAGGAGCTTTCTTT; d_gene: TRBD1; v_gene: TRBV30; abundance: many; j_gene: TRBJ1-1
CDR3aa: CASSSGTGFGNTIYF; CDR3nt: TGTGCCAGCAGCTCCGGGACAGGTTTTGGAAACACCATATATTTT; d_gene: TRBD1; v_gene: TRBV7-3; abundance: many; j_gene: TRBJ1-3
CDR3aa: CASSYPLAIAGATQETQYF; CDR3nt: TGTGCCAGCAGTTATCCCCTAGCGATAGCGGGGGCCACCCAAGAGACCCAGTACTTC; d_gene: TRBD2; v_gene: TRBV6-5; abundance: many; j_gene: TRBJ2-5
CDR3aa: CASRVGRGSAYF; CDR3nt: NA; d_gene: NA; v_gene: TRBV2; abundance: few; j_gene: TRBJ2-4
CDR3aa: CAPTEDSQSGKPQHF; CDR3nt: TGTGCCCCGACCGAGGACAGTCAATCGGGGAAGCCCCAGCATTTT; d_gene: NA; v_gene: TRBV24-1; abundance: NA; j_gene: TRBJ1-5
CDR3aa: CASSYGTSGSLETQYF; CDR3nt: TGTGCCAGCAGTTACGGGACTAGCGGGAGTCTGGAGACCCAGTACTTC; d_gene: TRBD2; v_gene: TRBV6-5; abundance: many; j_gene: TRBJ2-5
CDR3aa: CASSDPGGFRETQYF; CDR3nt: TGTGCCAGCAGTGACCCGGGAGGCTTTAGAGAGACCCAGTACTTC; d_gene: TRBD2; v_gene: TRBV6-1; abundance: once; j_gene: TRBJ2-5
CDR3aa: CASSEDSQNYGYTF; CDR3nt: TGTGCCAGCAGTGAAGACAGTCAGAACTATGGCTACACCTTC; d_gene: NA; v_gene: TRBV6-1; abundance: many; j_gene: TRBJ1-2
CDR3aa: CASSLMAAGYEQYF; CDR3nt: TGTGCCAGCAGTTTAATGGCGGCGGGCTACGAGCAGTACTTC; d_gene: NA; v_gene: TRBV12-3/TRBV12-4; abundance: many; j_gene: TRBJ2-7
CDR3aa: CASCRTGGNTIYF; CDR3nt: TGTGCCTCTTGCCGGACAGGGGGAAACACCATATATTTT; d_gene: TRBD1; v_gene: TRBV30; abundance: NA; j_gene: TRBJ1-3
CDR3aa: CASTSSSARKDTQYF; CDR3nt: TGTGCCAGCACCTCCTCTAGCGCCCGGAAGGATACGCAGTATTTT; d_gene: NA; v_gene: TRBV28; abundance: few; j_gene: TRBJ2-3
CDR3aa: CASSLAGQHYEQYF; CDR3nt: TGCGCCAGCAGCTTGGCTGGACAGCACTACGAGCAGTACTTC; d_gene: NA; v_gene: TRBV5-1; abundance: few; j_gene: TRBJ2-7
CDR3aa: CASSPQPGPSYEQYF; CDR3nt: TGCGCCAGCAGCCCGCAACCGGGTCCTTCCTACGAGCAGTACTTC; d_gene: NA; v_gene: TRBV4-1; abundance: few; j_gene: TRBJ2-7
CDR3aa: CASSPEISGANVLTF; CDR3nt: TGTGCCAGCAGTCCAGAGATCTCTGGGGCCAACGTCCTGACTTTC; d_gene: NA; v_gene: TRBV12-3/TRBV12-4; abundance: many; j_gene: TRBJ2-6
CDR3aa: CATSRTGGDSYEQYF; CDR3nt: TGTGCCACCAGTAGGACAGGGGGCGACTCCTACGAGCAGTACTTC; d_gene: TRBD1; v_gene: TRBV15; abundance: many; j_gene: TRBJ2-7
CDR3aa: CASSFGTENTEAFF; CDR3nt: TGTGCCAGCAGCTTTGGGACAGAGAACACTGAAGCTTTCTTT; d_gene: TRBD1; v_gene: TRBV9; abundance: many; j_gene: TRBJ1-1
CDR3aa: CASSYPGQGYTEAFF; CDR3nt: TGTGCCAGCAGTTACCCGGGACAGGGGTACACTGAAGCTTTCTTT; d_gene: TRBD1; v_gene: TRBV12-3/TRBV12-4; abundance: many; j_gene: TRBJ1-1
CDR3aa: CASSFSYWSMNTEAFF; CDR3nt: TGTGCCAGCAGTTTTTCCTATTGGAGCATGAACACTGAAGCTTTCTTT; d_gene: NA; v_gene: TRBV28; abundance: many; j_gene: TRBJ1-1
CDR3aa: CASSPSPGPNYGYTF; CDR3nt: TGTGCCAGCAGTCCAAGTCCAGGCCCTAACTATGGCTACACCTTC; d_gene: NA; v_gene: TRBV12-3/TRBV12-4; abundance: many; j_gene: TRBJ1-2
CDR3aa: CASSLSDSYGYTF; CDR3nt: TGTGCCAGCAGCTTAAGCGACAGTTATGGCTACACCTTC; d_gene: NA; v_gene: TRBV7-8; abundance: many; j_gene: TRBJ1-2
CDR3aa: CASSTRTDQPQHF; CDR3nt: TGTGCCAGTAGTACCCGGACTGATCAGCCCCAGCATTTT; d_gene: NA; v_gene: TRBV19; abundance: many; j_gene: TRBJ1-5
CDR3aa: CASSPDGEGNQPQHF; CDR3nt: TGTGCCAGCAGTCCCGACGGGGAGGGCAATCAGCCCCAGCATTTT; d_gene: NA; v_gene: TRBV6-1; abundance: NA; j_gene: TRBJ1-5
CDR3aa: CASSRTGENTGELFF; CDR3nt: TGTGCCAGCAGCCGGACAGGGGAAAACACCGGGGAGCTGTTTTTT; d_gene: TRBD1; v_gene: TRBV2; abundance: NA; j_gene: TRBJ2-2
CDR3aa: CAWRGSEQYF; CDR3nt: TGTGCCTGGAGAGGGTCTGAGCAGTACTTC; d_gene: NA; v_gene: TRBV30; abundance: many; j_gene: TRBJ2-7
CDR3aa: CASSPVAGGLGTQYF; CDR3nt: TGTGCCAGCAGCCCCGTAGCGGGGGGCCTGGGGACCCAGTACTTC; d_gene: TRBD2; v_gene: TRBV12-3/TRBV12-4; abundance: many; j_gene: TRBJ2-5
CDR3aa: CSARKNIQYF; CDR3nt: TGCAGTGCCAGAAAAAACATTCAGTACTTC; d_gene: NA; v_gene: TRBV20-1; abundance: few; j_gene: TRBJ2-4
CDR3aa: CSASLSKGKNIQYF; CDR3nt: TGCAGTGCTAGTCTTAGTAAGGGCAAAAACATTCAGTACTTC; d_gene: NA; v_gene: TRBV20-1; abundance: few; j_gene: TRBJ2-4